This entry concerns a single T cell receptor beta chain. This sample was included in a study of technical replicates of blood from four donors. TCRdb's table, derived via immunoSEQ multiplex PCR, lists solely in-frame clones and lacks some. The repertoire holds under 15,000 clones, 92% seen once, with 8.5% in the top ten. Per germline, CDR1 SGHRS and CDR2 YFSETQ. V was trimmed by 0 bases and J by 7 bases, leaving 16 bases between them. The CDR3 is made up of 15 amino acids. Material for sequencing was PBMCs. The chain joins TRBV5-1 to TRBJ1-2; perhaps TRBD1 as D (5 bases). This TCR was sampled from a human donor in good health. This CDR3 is CASSLGDHAGSGYTF. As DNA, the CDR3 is TGCGCCAGCAGCTTGGGGGACCATGCGGGGAGTGGCTACACCTTC.